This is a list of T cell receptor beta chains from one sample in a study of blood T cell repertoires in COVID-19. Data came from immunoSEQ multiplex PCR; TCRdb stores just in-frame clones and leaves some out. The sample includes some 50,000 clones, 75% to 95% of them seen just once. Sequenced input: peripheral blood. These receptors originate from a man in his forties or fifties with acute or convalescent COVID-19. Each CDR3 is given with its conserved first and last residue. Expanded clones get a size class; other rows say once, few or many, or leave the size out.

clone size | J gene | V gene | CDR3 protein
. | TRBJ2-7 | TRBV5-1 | CASSLGDRGLHEQYF
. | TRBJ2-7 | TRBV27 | CASSLTSGSYEQYF
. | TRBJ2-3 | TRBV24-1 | CAAGTGGSWTSGSSPDTQYF
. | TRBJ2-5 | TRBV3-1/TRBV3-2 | CASSLGTGGGETQYF
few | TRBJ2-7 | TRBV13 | CASSPLGGGSEQYF
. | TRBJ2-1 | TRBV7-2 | CASSYLAGVYEQFF
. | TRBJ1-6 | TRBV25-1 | CASSSLGQGASSPLHF
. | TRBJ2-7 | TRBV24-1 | CATSKKGENYEQYF
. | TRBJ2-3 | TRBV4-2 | CASSQELASADTQYF
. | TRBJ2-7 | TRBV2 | CASSEDREVSYEQYF
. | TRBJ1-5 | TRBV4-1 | CASSQPGLEVNQPQHF
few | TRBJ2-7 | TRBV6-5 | CASRGKTGGRNEQYF
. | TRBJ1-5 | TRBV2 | CASTSGRFNQPQHF
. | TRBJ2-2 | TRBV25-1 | CASSEGGRGLAGELFF
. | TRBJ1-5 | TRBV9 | CASSPDISNQPQHF
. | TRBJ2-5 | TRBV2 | CASTGFVGGQTQYF
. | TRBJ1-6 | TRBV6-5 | CASRSRDSNSPLHF
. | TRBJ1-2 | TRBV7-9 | CASSRAQSGQGGGYTF
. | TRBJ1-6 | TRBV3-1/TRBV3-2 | CASSDHRDSPLHF
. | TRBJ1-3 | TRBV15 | CATSRGDRGPGNTIYF
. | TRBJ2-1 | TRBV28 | CASSLSGRVRNEQFF
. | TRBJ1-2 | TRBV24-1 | CATSALVRGGGFYGYTF
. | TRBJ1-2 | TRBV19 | CASSLRGDYGYTF
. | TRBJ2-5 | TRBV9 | CASSGQGGADQETQYF
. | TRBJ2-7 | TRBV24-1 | CATSAPPRPEQYF
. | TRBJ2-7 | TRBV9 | CASSPRLAGGPDEQYF
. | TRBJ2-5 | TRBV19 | CASSLLTGGMETQYF
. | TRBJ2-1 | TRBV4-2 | CASSRGRGGTSGSYNEQFF
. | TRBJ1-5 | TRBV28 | CASSSSLTGNQPQHF
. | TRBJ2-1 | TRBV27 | CASRPVWRDEQFF
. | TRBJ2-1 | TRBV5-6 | CASSRLGFAAGGSYNEQFF
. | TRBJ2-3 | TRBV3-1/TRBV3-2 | CASSNHTPGYPSTDTQYF
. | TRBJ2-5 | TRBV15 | CATSLGTPGLPQKTQYF
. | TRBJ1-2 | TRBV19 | CASSIDWRKANYGYTF
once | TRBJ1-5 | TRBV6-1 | CASSEQGVTAQHF
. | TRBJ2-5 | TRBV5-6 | CASSPAGGETQYF
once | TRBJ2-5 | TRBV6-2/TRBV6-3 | CASSYVGVGGRARETQYF
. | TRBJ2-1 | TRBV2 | CASTGLAENNEQFF
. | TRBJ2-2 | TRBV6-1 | CASSEGTRNTGELFF
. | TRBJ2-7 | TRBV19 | CASSDRTYEQYF
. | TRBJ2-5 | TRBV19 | CASREMEQETQYF
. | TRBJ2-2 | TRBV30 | CAWTPGRRDVFRAGELFF
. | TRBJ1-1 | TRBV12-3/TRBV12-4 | CASSFREGAEAFF
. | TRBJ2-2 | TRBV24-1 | CATMTGAGELFF
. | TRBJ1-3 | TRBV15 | CATSRSRGAGNTIYF
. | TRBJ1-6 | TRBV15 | CATSSEQGGDSPLHF
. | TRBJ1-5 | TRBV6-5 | CASIAGGNQPQHF
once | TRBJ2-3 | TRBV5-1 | CASSLTGGGTDTQYF
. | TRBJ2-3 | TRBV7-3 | CASSLKTGDTQYF
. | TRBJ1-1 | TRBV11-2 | CASSLEVDSAEAFF
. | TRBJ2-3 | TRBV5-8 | CASSSGQGSTDTQYF
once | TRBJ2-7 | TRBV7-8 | CASSLGSQKYEQYF
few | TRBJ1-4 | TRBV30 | CAWRETGVWEKLFF
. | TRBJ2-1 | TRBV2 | CASSEMSEQFF
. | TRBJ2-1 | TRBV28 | CASSSPGTGDNEQFF
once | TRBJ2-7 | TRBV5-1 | CASSLASTYEQYF
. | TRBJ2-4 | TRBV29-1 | CSVGLGSGDNAKNIQYF
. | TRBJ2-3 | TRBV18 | CASSRLADPTDTQYF